This T cell receptor beta chain appears in the sequencing data of a study of beta chain features in type 1 diabetes. This clone has a handful of counts. Its antigen is undetermined. Expressed TCRB transcripts were sequenced, since all the RNA that had been isolated was reverse transcribed. Clones were read by immunoSEQ multiplex PCR, and TCRdb kept only the in-frame ones, dropping some. The table records around 250,000 clones, more than 11% of them present only once. General study findings and limits: VDJ junctions sequenced from type 1 diabetes patients showed fewer insertions and more deletions. When cDNA is sequenced, cells with high TCR expression could be over-represented. Type 1 diabetes patients showed a moderate but significant shortening of TCRB CDR3s in all four CD4+ subsets.

The specimen was naive CD4+ T cells from blood. The receptor comes from a man between 25 and 39 years old with type 1 diabetes.

The CDR3, as DNA: TGTGCCAGTACGGACAGGCGGAACACCGGGGAGCTGTTTTTT. It is translated as CASTDRRNTGELFF. The genes are TRBV19 and TRBJ2-2; 7 bases match TRBD1. The V gene's germline CDR1 is LNHDA and CDR2 SQIVND (reference sequence). The CDR3 length is 14 residues. With V trimmed by 7 bases and J by 1 base, 3 bases remained unmatched.